The sequence of this TCR beta chain was determined in a study of prognosis after radiotherapy for stage I lung cancer (dated by TCRdb to the early 2020s). Regarding the study in general: Between April 2018 and January 2019, more than 15 stage I NSCLC patients were enrolled in Nanjing, China. Every patient was regarded as medically inoperable, because of comorbidities in approximately 12 cases and refusal of surgery in seven or eight cases. This study profiled peripheral blood TCR beta repertoires from stage I NSCLC patients before and after stereotactic body radiotherapy and linked the repertoires to distant failure. Squamous cell carcinoma histology was identified in more than 5 patients, and adenocarcinoma histology was identified in around 13 patients. The study took one blood sample before SBRT and one after SBRT from each of around 19 patients and sequenced all 40 or so samples. Ages in the cohort of some 13 men and about 6 women ranged from roughly 50 to 95 years, with a median of 74. SBRT was given in 3 to 5 fractions with a biologically effective dose of at least 100 Gy, using image-guided IMRT or VMAT. Newly diagnosed primary stage I lung tumors were present in some 15 patients, and oligometastatic NSCLC after surgical resection of the primary tumor was present in several patients. Distant metastases were developed by four of the 19 patients after SBRT, at a median of 7 months, whereas no significant progression was observed in the other 15 patients. No patient received concurrent therapy alongside SBRT. Study-wide conclusions, independent of this receptor: No adjustment for multiple comparisons was applied to any of the reported P values. Whether the expanded TCR clones were tumor-specific was not determined. After SBRT, the count of unique TCR clones dropped from a median of roughly 10,000 beforehand to roughly 6,800 afterward (Wilcoxon paired P=0.011). Post-SBRT Shannon entropy and its change from baseline were lower in patients who developed distant metastases; baseline Shannon entropy was not associated with metastases. The small cohort and short follow-up limited the study, so independent validation of the findings is needed. Differences in TRBV and TRBJ usage frequencies by metastasis status were reportedly observed in two V genes at baseline and in fewer than 10 V and two J genes after SBRT.

Two rounds of multiplex PCR were used to amplify the TCR beta CDR3 region from genomic DNA. In the first round of PCR, primers specific to each TRBV and TRBJ gene were used, and the primer sequences are filed in Chinese patent CN105087789A. The second PCR round used universal primers. The Roche High Pure PCR Template Preparation Kit was used to extract genomic DNA from the frozen PBMCs. Paired-end sequencing with 151 bp reads was performed on the libraries using an Illumina HiSeq 3000. On the authors' methods: CutAdapt was used to remove raw reads lacking the multiplex PCR primer sequences. Using PEAR, the high-quality paired reads were merged into contigs. By alignment to reference sequences, MiXCR assigned TRB V, D and J gene segments to each contig. CDR3 sequences were clustered by base quality and sequence similarity to remove sequencing errors. Diversity was calculated as Shannon entropy divided by the natural log of the number of productive TCR sequences. To get clonality, Shannon entropy was divided by the natural log of the number of unique clonotypes, and that result was subtracted from one. The Youden index of ROC curves was used to select progression-free survival cut-offs for repertoire metrics, and analyses were performed in R 3.5.3. TCRdb itself trimmed the public reads at Q25 with fastp, ran MiXCR and retained productive beta chains. Rows matching on CDR3 protein sequence are summarized as one entry with the most common DNA and genes. These V and J calls are TCRdb output, not the study's own analysis. Within this sample are fewer than 40,000 distinct CDR3 sequences, with 25% to 40% of them counted one time only. The ten largest clones add up to about 25% of the sample.

Taken from cysteine to phenylalanine, the CDR3 has 13 residues. The entry retains the CDR3 DNA only, 39 bases that are in frame from base 1. From the germline V gene, CDR1 is MNHNS and CDR2 is SASEGT. All patients had node-negative disease on CT and PET/CT, and none had a history of other malignancies or prior chemotherapy or radiotherapy. At each of two time points, 6 to 7.5 milliliters of peripheral venous blood were collected in EDTA tubes. PBMCs were isolated by Ficoll-Paque Plus density-gradient centrifugation. Samples were stored at -80°C immediately after collection until analysis. As regards this clonotype: What antigen it recognizes has not been identified. One base away lies a much larger clone, so this may be a sequencing read error.

The chain is made from TRBV6-1 and TRBJ1-5, with no reliable assignment of the D segment. The sequencing here drew on PBMCs, taken before or after stereotactic body radiation therapy (not recorded which). The TCR comes from a donor aged 50 or older with non-small cell lung cancer. The DNA is TGTGCCTGCACCCGATTGAGCAATCAGCCCCAGAATTTT. This sequence encodes CACTRLSNQPQNF.